A selection of T cell receptor beta chains follows, all from one sample in a study of PD-1 blockade in classical Hodgkin lymphoma. Libraries were prepared by immunoSEQ multiplex PCR; TCRdb keeps only in-frame clonotypes and omits some of them. The sample has under 20,000 clones; over 80% are singletons. The sample consisted of CD4+ T cells from blood. The receptor set was obtained from a human donor with classical Hodgkin lymphoma. Each CDR3 is given with its conserved first and last residue. D genes are given only for firm matches. Expanded clones get a size class; other rows say once, few or many, or leave the size out.

>.|TRBJ1-1|.|TRBV9
CASSVGWGLPGGSNTEAFF
TGTGCCAGCAGCGTAGGGTGGGGACTTCCGGGAGGGTCGAACACTGAAGCTTTCTTT
>.|TRBJ2-7|TRBD2|TRBV28
CASTSGGAYEQYF
TGTGCCAGCACCTCGGGGGGGGCCTACGAGCAGTACTTC
>few|TRBJ2-3|TRBD2|TRBV19
CASSRTSGGYRPTTDTQYF
TGTGCCAGTAGCCGGACTAGCGGGGGCTACAGACCTACCACAGATACGCAGTATTTT
>.|TRBJ2-2|TRBD2|TRBV5-4
CASSRGTSGGNTGELFF
TGTGCCAGCAGCCGAGGTACTAGCGGGGGGAACACCGGGGAGCTGTTTTTT
>.|TRBJ1-5|.|TRBV5-3
CARNQGLRGQPQHF
TGTGCCAGAAACCAGGGATTAAGAGGTCAGCCCCAGCATTTT
>.|TRBJ2-7|.|TRBV28
CASSPPGRYEQYF
TGTGCCAGCAGTCCCCCGGGGAGATACGAGCAGTACTTC
>few|TRBJ2-1|TRBD2|TRBV11-1
CASSPRSSGSFYEQFF
TGTGCCAGCAGCCCACGTTCAAGCGGGAGTTTCTATGAGCAGTTCTTC
>.|TRBJ2-2|.|TRBV7-2
CASSPVAGELFF
TGTGCCAGCAGCCCAGTCGCCGGGGAGCTGTTTTTT
>.|TRBJ2-6|TRBD2|TRBV5-1
CASSLVSAGDDSGANVLTF
TGCGCCAGCAGCTTGGTTTCGGCGGGGGATGACTCTGGGGCCAACGTCCTGACTTTC
>.|TRBJ2-7|TRBD2|TRBV18
CASSGDYRYEQYF
TGTGCCAGCTCGGGGGACTACCGCTACGAGCAGTACTTC
>.|TRBJ2-2|TRBD2|TRBV10-1
CASSETIAGVGELFF
TGCGCCAGCAGTGAGACGATAGCGGGAGTGGGGGAGCTGTTTTTT
>once|TRBJ2-3|TRBD1|TRBV2
CASSEAGTGGTDTQYF
TGTGCCAGCAGTGAAGCGGGGACAGGGGGGACAGATACGCAGTATTTT
>.|TRBJ2-5|TRBD2|TRBV5-6
CASSWDTSGSGETQYF
TGTGCCAGCAGCTGGGACACTAGCGGGAGTGGGGAGACCCAGTACTTC
>.|TRBJ2-3|.|TRBV2
CASSVTDTQYF
TGTGCCAGCAGCGTAACAGATACGCAGTATTTT
>.|TRBJ2-3|.|TRBV6-1
CASSELATQYF
TGTGCCAGCAGTGAACTAGCTACGCAGTATTTT
>.|TRBJ1-2|.|TRBV5-1
CASSSSGDYGYTF
TGCGCCAGCAGCAGTTCAGGAGACTATGGCTACACCTTC
>once|TRBJ1-2|TRBD1|TRBV7-3
CASSSGDRGYGYTF
TGTGCCAGCAGCTCAGGGGACAGGGGCTATGGCTACACCTTC
>once|TRBJ1-5|TRBD1|TRBV2
CASSDRETGGYGQPQHF
TGTGCCAGCAGTGATCGGGAGACAGGGGGTTACGGTCAGCCCCAGCATTTT
>.|TRBJ2-3|TRBD2|TRBV9
CASSVTGTSVATDTQYF
TGTGCCAGCAGCGTAACCGGGACTAGCGTGGCCACAGATACGCAGTATTTT
>.|TRBJ2-1|.|TRBV6-5
CASSYAGQNNEQFF
TGTGCCAGCAGTTACGCCGGACAGAACAATGAGCAGTTCTTC
>once|TRBJ1-3|.|TRBV28
CASRLWAEGLGSGNTIYF
TGTGCCAGCAGGCTATGGGCCGAGGGCCTGGGCTCTGGAAACACCATATATTTT
>.|TRBJ2-1|TRBD2|TRBV27
CASRRLADYNEQFF
TGTGCCAGCAGGAGACTAGCAGATTACAATGAGCAGTTCTTC
>.|TRBJ2-5|.|TRBV6-5
CASSSLKYRVGAQYF
TGTGCCAGCAGTTCACTAAAATACAGGGTCGGGGCCCAGTACTTC
>.|TRBJ2-3|.|TRBV5-1
CASSSQGTIRTDTQYF
TGCGCCAGCAGCTCACAGGGAACTATCCGGACAGATACGCAGTATTTT
>.|TRBJ2-7|.|TRBV5-5
CASSLALRIEQTRYEQYF
TGTGCCAGCAGCTTGGCTCTTAGAATTGAACAGACGCGCTACGAGCAGTACTTC
>.|TRBJ2-1|TRBD1|TRBV12-5
CASGGGQGAYNEQFF
TGTGCTAGTGGCGGGGGACAGGGGGCCTACAATGAGCAGTTCTTC
>.|TRBJ2-7|.|TRBV2
CASRTSYEQYF
TGTGCCAGCAGAACCAGCTACGAGCAGTACTTC
>.|TRBJ2-3|.|TRBV28
CASQLTGVLGDTQYF
TGTGCCAGCCAGCTAACGGGAGTTTTGGGAGATACGCAGTATTTT
>few|TRBJ2-7|.|TRBV5-1
CASSLDGGASEFEQYF
TGCGCCAGCAGCTTGGACGGAGGGGCCTCCGAGTTCGAGCAGTACTTC
>.|TRBJ1-2|.|TRBV28
CASSSPRGQVYGYTF
TGTGCCAGCAGTTCCCCGAGAGGTCAGGTCTATGGCTACACCTTC
>.|TRBJ2-5|TRBD1|TRBV28
CASRLQGVARTQYF
TGTGCCAGCAGACTACAGGGGGTTGCCAGGACCCAGTACTTC
>.|TRBJ2-6|.|TRBV15
CATSVGRISGANVLTF
TGTGCCACCAGCGTAGGCCGGATCTCTGGGGCCAACGTCCTGACTTTC
>.|TRBJ2-7|.|TRBV10-3
CAIRIGGSYEQYF
TGTGCCATCAGAATAGGGGGGTCCTACGAGCAGTACTTC
>.|TRBJ2-7|TRBD1|TRBV28
CASSFGTVYEQYF
TGTGCCAGCAGTTTCGGGACAGTTTACGAGCAGTACTTC
>.|TRBJ2-1|.|TRBV19
CASSISRTPNEQFF
TGTGCCAGTAGTATATCAAGAACACCTAATGAGCAGTTCTTC
>once|TRBJ2-2|.|TRBV2
CASSTGMGNTGELFF
TGTGCCAGCAGTACAGGGATGGGAAACACCGGGGAGCTGTTTTTT